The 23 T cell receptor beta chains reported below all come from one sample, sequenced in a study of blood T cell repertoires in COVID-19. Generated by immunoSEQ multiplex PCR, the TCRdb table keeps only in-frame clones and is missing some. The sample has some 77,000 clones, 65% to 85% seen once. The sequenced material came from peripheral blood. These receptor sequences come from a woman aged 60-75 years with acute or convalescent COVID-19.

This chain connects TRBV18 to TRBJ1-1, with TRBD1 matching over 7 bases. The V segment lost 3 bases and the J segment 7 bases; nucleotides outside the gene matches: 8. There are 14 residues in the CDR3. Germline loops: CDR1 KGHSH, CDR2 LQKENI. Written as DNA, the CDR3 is TGTGCCAGCTCACCCCAGGGGGGAATGAGTGAAGCTTTCTTT. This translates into CASSPQGGMSEAFF. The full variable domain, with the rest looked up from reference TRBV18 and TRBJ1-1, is NAGVMQNPRHLVRRRGQEARLRCSPMKGHSHVYWYRQLPEEGLKFMVYLQKENIIDESGMPKERFSAEFPKEGPSILRIQQVVRGDSAAYFCASSPQGGMSEAFFGQGTRLTVV.

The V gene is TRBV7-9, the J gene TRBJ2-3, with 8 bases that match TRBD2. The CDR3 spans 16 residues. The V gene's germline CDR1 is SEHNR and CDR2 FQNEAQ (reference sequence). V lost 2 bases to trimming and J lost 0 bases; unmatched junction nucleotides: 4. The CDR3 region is CASSLSRGGSTDTQYF. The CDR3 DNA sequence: TGTGCCAGCAGCTTATCCCGCGGGGGGAGCACAGATACGCAGTATTTT.

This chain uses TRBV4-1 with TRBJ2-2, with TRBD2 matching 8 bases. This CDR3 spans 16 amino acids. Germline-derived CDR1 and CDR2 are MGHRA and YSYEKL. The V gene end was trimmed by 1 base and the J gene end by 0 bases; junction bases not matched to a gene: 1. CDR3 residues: CASSQGAGANTGELFF. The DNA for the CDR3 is TGCGCCAGCAGCCAAGGAGCGGGGGCGAACACCGGGGAGCTGTTTTTT.

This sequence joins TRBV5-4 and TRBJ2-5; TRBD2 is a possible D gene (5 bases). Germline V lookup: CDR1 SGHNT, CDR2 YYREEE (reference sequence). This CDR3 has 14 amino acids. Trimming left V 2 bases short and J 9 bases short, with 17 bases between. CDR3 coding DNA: TGTGCCAGCAGCTTTGAGGTAGAGGGTACGGCCCAGTACTTC. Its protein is CASSFEVEGTAQYF.

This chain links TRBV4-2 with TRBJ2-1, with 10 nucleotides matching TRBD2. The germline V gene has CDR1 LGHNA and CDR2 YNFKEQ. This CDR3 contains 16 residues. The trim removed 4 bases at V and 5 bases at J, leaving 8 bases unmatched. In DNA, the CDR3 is TGTGCCAGCAGCCGCTCTACTAGCGGGGCAGACAATGAGCAGTTCTTC. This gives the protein CASSRSTSGADNEQFF.

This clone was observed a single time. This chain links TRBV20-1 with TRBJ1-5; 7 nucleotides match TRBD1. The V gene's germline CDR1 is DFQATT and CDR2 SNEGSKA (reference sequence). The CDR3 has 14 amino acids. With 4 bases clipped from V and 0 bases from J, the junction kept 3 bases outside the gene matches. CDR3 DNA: TGCAGTGCTACTGACAGGGATAGCAATCAGCCCCAGCATTTT. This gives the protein CSATDRDSNQPQHF.

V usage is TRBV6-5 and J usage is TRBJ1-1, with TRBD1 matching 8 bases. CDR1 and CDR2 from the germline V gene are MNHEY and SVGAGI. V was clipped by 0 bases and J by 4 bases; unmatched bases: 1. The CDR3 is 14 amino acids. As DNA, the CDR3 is TGTGCCAGCAGTTACTCAACAGGGGGCACTGAAGCTTTCTTT. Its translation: CASSYSTGGTEAFF.

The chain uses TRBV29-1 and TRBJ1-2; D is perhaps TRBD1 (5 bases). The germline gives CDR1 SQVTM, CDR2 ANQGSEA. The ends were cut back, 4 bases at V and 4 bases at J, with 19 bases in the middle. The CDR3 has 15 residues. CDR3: CSVGMGGTLSYGYTF. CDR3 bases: TGCAGCGTTGGCATGGGGGGGACCCTTAGCTATGGCTACACCTTC.

The CDR3: CASSLRQTATNEKLFF. DNA for the CDR3: TGTGCCAGCAGTTTAAGACAGACCGCAACTAATGAAAAACTGTTTTTT. This chain links TRBV28 with TRBJ1-4, with D perhaps TRBD1 (5 bases). CDR3 length: 16 amino acids. Germline CDR1 is MDHEN and CDR2 is SYDVKM. Trimming removed 2 bases at V and 0 bases at J, with 10 bases between.

This chain's CDR3 is CASRSSGIIGEQFF. The CDR3 nucleotides read TGTGCCAGCAGGTCTAGCGGGATTATAGGTGAGCAGTTCTTC. The chain links TRBV3-1 (or the pseudogene TRBV3-2) to TRBJ2-1, with 9 positions matching TRBD2. CDR3 length: 14 amino acids. Germline trimming cut 6 bases from V and 9 bases from J; bases unmatched to any gene: 9. Per germline, CDR1 LGHDT and CDR2 YNNKEL (reference sequence).

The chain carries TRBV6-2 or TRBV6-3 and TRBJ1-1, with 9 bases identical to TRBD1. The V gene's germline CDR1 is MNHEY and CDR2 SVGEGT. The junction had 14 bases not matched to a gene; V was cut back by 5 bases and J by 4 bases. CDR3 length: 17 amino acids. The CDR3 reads CASSLITTGGVGTEAFF. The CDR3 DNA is TGTGCCAGCAGTCTAATTACCACAGGGGGCGTTGGCACTGAAGCTTTCTTT.

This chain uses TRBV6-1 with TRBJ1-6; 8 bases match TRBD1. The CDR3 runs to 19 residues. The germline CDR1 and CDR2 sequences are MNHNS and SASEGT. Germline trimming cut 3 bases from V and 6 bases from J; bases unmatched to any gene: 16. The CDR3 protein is CASSESVGIWDRSNSPLHF. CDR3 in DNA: TGTGCCAGCAGTGAGTCAGTCGGGATCTGGGACAGGTCTAATTCACCCCTCCACTTT.

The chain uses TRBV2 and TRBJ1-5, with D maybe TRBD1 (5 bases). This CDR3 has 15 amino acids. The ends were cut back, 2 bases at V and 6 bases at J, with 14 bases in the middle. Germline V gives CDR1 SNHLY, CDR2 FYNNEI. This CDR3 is CASSEMSGIGQPQHF. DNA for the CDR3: TGTGCCAGCAGTGAAATGTCAGGGATTGGTCAGCCCCAGCATTTT. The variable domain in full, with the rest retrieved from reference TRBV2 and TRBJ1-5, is EPEVTQTPSHQVTQMGQEVILRCVPISNHLYFYWYRQILGQKVEFLVSFYNNEISEKSEIFDDQFSVERPDGSNFTLKIRSTKLEDSAMYFCASSEMSGIGQPQHFGDGTRLSIL.

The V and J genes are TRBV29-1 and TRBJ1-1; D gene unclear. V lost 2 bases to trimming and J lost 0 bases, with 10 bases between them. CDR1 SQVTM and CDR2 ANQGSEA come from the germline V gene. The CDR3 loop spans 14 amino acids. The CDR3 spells CSVELEALNTEAFF. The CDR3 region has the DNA TGCAGCGTTGAATTGGAGGCTCTGAACACTGAAGCTTTCTTT.

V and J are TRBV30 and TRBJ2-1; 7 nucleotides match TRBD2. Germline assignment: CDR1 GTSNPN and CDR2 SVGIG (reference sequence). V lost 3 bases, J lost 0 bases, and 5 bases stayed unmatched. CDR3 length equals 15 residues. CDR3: CAWRFGGSSYNEQFF. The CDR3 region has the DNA TGTGCCTGGAGATTCGGCGGGAGCTCCTACAATGAGCAGTTCTTC. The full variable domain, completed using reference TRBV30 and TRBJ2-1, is SQTIHQWPATLVQPVGSPLSLECTVEGTSNPNLYWYRQAAGRGLQLLFYSVGIGQISSEVPQNLSASRPQDRQFILSSKKLLLSDSGFYLCAWRFGGSSYNEQFFGPGTRLTVL.

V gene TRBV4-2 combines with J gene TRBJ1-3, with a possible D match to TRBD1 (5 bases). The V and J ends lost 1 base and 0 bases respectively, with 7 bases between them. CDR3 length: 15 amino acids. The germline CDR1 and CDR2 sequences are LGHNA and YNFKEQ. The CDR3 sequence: CASSQGGGSGNTIYF. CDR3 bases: TGTGCCAGCAGCCAAGGGGGGGGCTCTGGAAACACCATATATTTT.

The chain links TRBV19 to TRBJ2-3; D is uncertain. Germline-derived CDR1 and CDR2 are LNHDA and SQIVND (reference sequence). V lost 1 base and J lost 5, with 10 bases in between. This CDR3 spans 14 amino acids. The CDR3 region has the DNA TGTGCCAGTAGTATAGCCCGTCCGCGAGATACGCAGTATTTT. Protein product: CASSIARPRDTQYF.

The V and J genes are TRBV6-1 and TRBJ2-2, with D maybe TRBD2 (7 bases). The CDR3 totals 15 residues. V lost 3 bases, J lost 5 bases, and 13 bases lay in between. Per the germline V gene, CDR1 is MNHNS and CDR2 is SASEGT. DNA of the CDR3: TGTGCCAGCAGTGAGGGGGGGGCATTAACCGGGGAGCTGTTTTTT. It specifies CASSEGGALTGELFF.

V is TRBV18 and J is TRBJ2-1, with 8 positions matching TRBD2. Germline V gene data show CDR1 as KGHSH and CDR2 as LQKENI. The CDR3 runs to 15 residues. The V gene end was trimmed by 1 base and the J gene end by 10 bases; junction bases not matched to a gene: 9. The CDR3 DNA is TGTGCCAGCTCACCACAATCGGGAGGGCTCGGGGAGCAGTTCTTC. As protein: CASSPQSGGLGEQFF.

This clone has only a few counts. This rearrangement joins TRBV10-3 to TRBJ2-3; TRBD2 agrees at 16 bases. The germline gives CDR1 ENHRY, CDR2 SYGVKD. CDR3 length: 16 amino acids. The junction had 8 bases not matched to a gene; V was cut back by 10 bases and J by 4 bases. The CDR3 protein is CATGTSGGALADTQYF. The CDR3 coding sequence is TGTGCCACAGGGACTAGCGGGGGGGCCTTGGCAGATACGCAGTATTTT.

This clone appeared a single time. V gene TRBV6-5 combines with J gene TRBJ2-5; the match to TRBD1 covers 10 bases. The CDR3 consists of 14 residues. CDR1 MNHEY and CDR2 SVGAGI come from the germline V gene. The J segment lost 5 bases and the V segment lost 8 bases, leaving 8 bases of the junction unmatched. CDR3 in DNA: TGTGCCAGCCTGGGACAGGGGTCGCTTGAGACCCAGTACTTC. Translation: CASLGQGSLETQYF.

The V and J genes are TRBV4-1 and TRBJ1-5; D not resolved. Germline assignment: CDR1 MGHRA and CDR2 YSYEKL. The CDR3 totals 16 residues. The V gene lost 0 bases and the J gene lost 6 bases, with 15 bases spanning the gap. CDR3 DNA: TGCGCCAGCAGCCAAGATGCAGGTAACTTTTTTCAGCCCCAGCATTTT. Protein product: CASSQDAGNFFQPQHF.

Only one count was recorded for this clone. CDR3 sequence reads: CASSKGDTYSNQPQHF. The CDR3 nucleotides read TGTGCCAGTAGTAAAGGGGACACATATAGCAATCAGCCCCAGCATTTT. The chain uses TRBV19 and TRBJ1-5; a weak D match, TRBD1 (6 bases). V dropped 4 bases and J dropped 0 bases, with 13 bases sitting between them. CDR3 length equals 16 residues. From germline, CDR1 is LNHDA and CDR2 SQIVND (reference sequence).